These T cell receptor beta chains were read from a single sample in a study of cytomegalovirus exposure and HLA in healthy donors. Assay: immunoSEQ multiplex PCR; the TCRdb copy retains only in-frame clones and omits some. The sample consists of some 130,000 clones, approximately 62% of them appearing once. Sequencing was performed on PBMCs. These receptor sequences come from a human donor in good health. The CDR3 runs from the conserved cysteine through the conserved F or W. D genes are given only for firm matches. Only some rows state a clone size, as once, few, many or a class for expanded clones.

clone_size: few
v_call: TRBV7-2
j_call: TRBJ1-1
d_call: TRBD1
cdr3_aa: CASSPYRGNMRGTEAFF
cdr3_nt: TGTGCCAGCAGCCCCTACAGGGGAAATATGCGGGGCACTGAAGCTTTCTTT

clone_size: .
v_call: TRBV9
j_call: TRBJ1-1
d_call: .
cdr3_aa: CASSVDSGTEAFF
cdr3_nt: TGTGCCAGCAGCGTGGACTCTGGGACTGAAGCTTTCTTT

clone_size: once
v_call: TRBV27
j_call: TRBJ1-1
d_call: TRBD1
cdr3_aa: CASSFVQGATKAFF
cdr3_nt: TGTGCCAGCAGTTTTGTACAGGGGGCGACTAAAGCTTTCTTT

clone_size: .
v_call: TRBV7-2
j_call: TRBJ2-7
d_call: TRBD1
cdr3_aa: CASSTWTGVLNYEQYF
cdr3_nt: TGTGCCAGCAGCACGTGGACAGGGGTTCTCAACTACGAGCAGTACTTC

clone_size: .
v_call: TRBV9
j_call: TRBJ2-2
d_call: .
cdr3_aa: CASSTSPGRRNTGELFF
cdr3_nt: TGTGCCAGCAGCACCTCCCCCGGTAGGAGGAACACCGGGGAGCTGTTTTTT

clone_size: few
v_call: TRBV5-3
j_call: TRBJ2-7
d_call: TRBD2
cdr3_aa: CARSSLGLAITYEQYF
cdr3_nt: TGTGCCAGAAGCTCCCTAGGACTAGCGATTACCTACGAGCAGTACTTC

clone_size: .
v_call: TRBV7-3
j_call: TRBJ2-3
d_call: TRBD2
cdr3_aa: CASSPRLAGGADTQYF
cdr3_nt: TGTGCCAGCAGCCCAAGACTAGCGGGAGGGGCAGATACGCAGTATTTT

clone_size: few
v_call: TRBV29-1
j_call: TRBJ2-5
d_call: TRBD1
cdr3_aa: CSVGGGQGAGETQYF
cdr3_nt: TGCAGCGTTGGGGGGGGACAGGGGGCGGGAGAGACCCAGTACTTC

clone_size: .
v_call: TRBV6-5
j_call: TRBJ1-5
d_call: .
cdr3_aa: CASSEHNQPQHF
cdr3_nt: TGTGCCAGCAGTGAGCACAATCAGCCCCAGCATTTT

clone_size: .
v_call: TRBV29-1
j_call: TRBJ2-3
d_call: .
cdr3_aa: CSVDSVDTQYF
cdr3_nt: TGCAGCGTTGATTCGGTAGATACGCAGTATTTT

clone_size: .
v_call: TRBV19
j_call: TRBJ2-5
d_call: TRBD2
cdr3_aa: CASSKSGEQAGLGETQYF
cdr3_nt: TGTGCCAGTAGTAAGTCGGGCGAGCAAGCGGGGCTGGGAGAGACCCAGTACTTC

clone_size: few
v_call: TRBV28
j_call: TRBJ2-7
d_call: .
cdr3_aa: CASSSTIFGDTQSYEQYF
cdr3_nt: TGTGCCAGCAGTTCAACAATTTTCGGGGATACTCAATCCTACGAGCAGTACTTC

clone_size: .
v_call: TRBV28
j_call: TRBJ2-7
d_call: .
cdr3_aa: CASSLRGRVWEQYF
cdr3_nt: TGTGCCAGCAGTTTGCGGGGGCGCGTGTGGGAGCAGTACTTC

clone_size: few
v_call: TRBV18
j_call: TRBJ1-5
d_call: .
cdr3_aa: CASSFQGSNQPQHF
cdr3_nt: TGTGCCAGCTCATTTCAGGGTAGCAATCAGCCCCAGCATTTT

clone_size: .
v_call: TRBV11-2
j_call: TRBJ2-2
d_call: TRBD1
cdr3_aa: CASSTLGQESNTGELFF
cdr3_nt: TGTGCCAGCAGCACCCTCGGACAGGAATCCAACACCGGGGAGCTGTTTTTT

clone_size: few
v_call: TRBV27
j_call: TRBJ2-7
d_call: TRBD2
cdr3_aa: CASSIASGGSTYEQYF
cdr3_nt: TGTGCCAGCAGTATCGCTAGCGGAGGGTCCACCTACGAGCAGTACTTC

clone_size: .
v_call: TRBV11-2
j_call: TRBJ2-1
d_call: TRBD2
cdr3_aa: CASEREWNEQFF
cdr3_nt: TGTGCCAGCGAGCGGGAGTGGAATGAGCAGTTCTTC

clone_size: .
v_call: TRBV4-1
j_call: TRBJ2-7
d_call: TRBD1
cdr3_aa: CASRPRVQGDLYEQYF
cdr3_nt: TGCGCCAGCAGGCCAAGGGTACAGGGGGATTTGTACGAGCAGTACTTC

clone_size: .
v_call: TRBV10-3
j_call: TRBJ1-2
d_call: TRBD1
cdr3_aa: CATYRQGAIRGYTF
cdr3_nt: TGTGCCACTTACCGACAGGGGGCGATTAGAGGCTACACCTTC

clone_size: .
v_call: TRBV6-5
j_call: TRBJ2-7
d_call: TRBD1
cdr3_aa: CASSYVGTGTYEQYF
cdr3_nt: TGTGCCAGCAGTTATGTGGGGACAGGAACCTACGAGCAGTACTTC

clone_size: once
v_call: TRBV18
j_call: TRBJ2-1
d_call: .
cdr3_aa: CASSPSVEGEQFF
cdr3_nt: TGTGCCAGCTCACCCTCGGTCGAGGGTGAGCAGTTCTTC

clone_size: .
v_call: TRBV28
j_call: TRBJ1-2
d_call: TRBD1
cdr3_aa: CASSFPDRASVGYTF
cdr3_nt: TGTGCCAGCAGTTTCCCGGACAGGGCCTCGGTGGGCTACACCTTC

clone_size: few
v_call: TRBV28
j_call: TRBJ2-3
d_call: TRBD2
cdr3_aa: CASSHGTSGRWGRADTQYF
cdr3_nt: TGTGCCAGCAGCCACGGGACTAGCGGGAGGTGGGGCAGGGCAGATACGCAGTATTTT

clone_size: .
v_call: TRBV6-5
j_call: TRBJ2-1
d_call: TRBD2
cdr3_aa: CASSAAGGIFGEQFF
cdr3_nt: TGTGCCAGCTCCGCAGCGGGAGGGATTTTTGGTGAGCAGTTCTTC

clone_size: .
v_call: TRBV5-1
j_call: TRBJ2-2
d_call: TRBD2
cdr3_aa: CASSGVGLAALNAGELFF
cdr3_nt: TGCGCCAGCAGCGGGGTGGGACTAGCGGCCCTGAACGCCGGGGAGCTGTTTTTT

clone_size: .
v_call: TRBV5-6
j_call: TRBJ2-7
d_call: .
cdr3_aa: CASSLGGDTYEQYF
cdr3_nt: TGTGCCAGCAGCTTGGGGGGGGATACCTACGAGCAGTACTTC

clone_size: few
v_call: TRBV28
j_call: TRBJ2-7
d_call: TRBD2
cdr3_aa: CASSKGLAGIGEQYF
cdr3_nt: TGTGCCAGCAGTAAGGGACTAGCGGGAATAGGGGAGCAGTACTTC

clone_size: .
v_call: TRBV28
j_call: TRBJ2-1
d_call: TRBD2
cdr3_aa: CASSWDSGRNEQFF
cdr3_nt: TGTGCCAGCAGTTGGGATAGCGGGAGGAATGAGCAGTTCTTC

clone_size: few
v_call: TRBV2
j_call: TRBJ2-2
d_call: TRBD1
cdr3_aa: CASSLSGTGAGELFF
cdr3_nt: TGTGCCAGCAGCTTATCCGGGACAGGGGCCGGGGAGCTGTTTTTT

clone_size: few
v_call: TRBV19
j_call: TRBJ1-5
d_call: .
cdr3_aa: CALGQLNQPQHF
cdr3_nt: TGTGCGCTGGGGCAGCTCAATCAGCCCCAGCATTTT

clone_size: .
v_call: TRBV6-1
j_call: TRBJ1-2
d_call: .
cdr3_aa: CASSGWTDNYGYTF
cdr3_nt: TGTGCCAGCAGTGGCTGGACTGATAACTATGGCTACACCTTC

clone_size: .
v_call: TRBV2
j_call: TRBJ2-1
d_call: .
cdr3_aa: CASRVAPSYNEQFF
cdr3_nt: TGTGCCAGCAGGGTAGCCCCATCTTACAATGAGCAGTTCTTC

clone_size: .
v_call: TRBV5-5
j_call: TRBJ2-7
d_call: .
cdr3_aa: CASSLGAPGNEQYF
cdr3_nt: TGTGCCAGCAGCTTGGGCGCCCCGGGGAACGAGCAGTACTTC

clone_size: .
v_call: TRBV5-5
j_call: TRBJ2-7
d_call: TRBD1
cdr3_aa: CASSLGQGAEEQYF
cdr3_nt: TGTGCCAGCAGCTTGGGGCAGGGGGCTGAGGAGCAGTACTTC

clone_size: few
v_call: TRBV5-1
j_call: TRBJ2-5
d_call: TRBD2
cdr3_aa: CASSPGGGEETQYF
cdr3_nt: TGCGCCAGCAGCCCGGGGGGGGGAGAAGAGACCCAGTACTTC

clone_size: once
v_call: TRBV27
j_call: TRBJ1-2
d_call: TRBD1
cdr3_aa: CASSPLGQGGGGYNF
cdr3_nt: TGTGCCAGCAGTCCATTGGGACAGGGCGGGGGTGGCTACAACTTC

clone_size: few
v_call: TRBV5-6
j_call: TRBJ1-4
d_call: .
cdr3_aa: CASSLGRGTTEKLFF
cdr3_nt: TGTGCCAGCAGTTTGGGCCGGGGTACGACTGAAAAACTGTTTTTT

clone_size: .
v_call: TRBV6-1
j_call: TRBJ1-1
d_call: .
cdr3_aa: CASSARGVEAFF
cdr3_nt: TGTGCCAGCAGTGCTAGGGGTGTTGAAGCTTTCTTT

clone_size: many
v_call: TRBV10-3
j_call: TRBJ2-1
d_call: TRBD1
cdr3_aa: CATDRGLGNEQFF
cdr3_nt: TGTGCCACCGACAGGGGGCTAGGCAATGAGCAGTTCTTC

clone_size: .
v_call: TRBV28
j_call: TRBJ1-1
d_call: TRBD1
cdr3_aa: CASRQGQGEFSEAFF
cdr3_nt: TGTGCCAGCAGACAAGGACAGGGGGAATTCAGCGAAGCTTTCTTT

clone_size: .
v_call: TRBV2
j_call: TRBJ2-1
d_call: .
cdr3_aa: CASRARASSYNEQFF
cdr3_nt: TGTGCCAGCAGAGCCAGGGCTAGCTCCTACAATGAGCAGTTCTTC

clone_size: .
v_call: TRBV27
j_call: TRBJ1-2
d_call: TRBD1
cdr3_aa: CASSWGTGGRGYTF
cdr3_nt: TGTGCCAGCAGTTGGGGGACAGGGGGTAGAGGCTACACCTTC

clone_size: once
v_call: TRBV7-3
j_call: TRBJ2-1
d_call: .
cdr3_aa: CASSSRGKDNEQFF
cdr3_nt: TGTGCCAGCAGCTCCAGAGGTAAGGACAATGAGCAGTTCTTC

clone_size: .
v_call: TRBV27
j_call: TRBJ2-7
d_call: TRBD2
cdr3_aa: CASSRLSGSSYEQYF
cdr3_nt: TGTGCCAGCAGTAGACTTAGCGGGAGCTCCTACGAGCAGTACTTC

clone_size: .
v_call: TRBV5-5
j_call: TRBJ1-5
d_call: .
cdr3_aa: CASSLVSDVGGRNQPQHF
cdr3_nt: TGTGCCAGCAGCTTGGTCTCAGACGTCGGCGGCCGCAATCAGCCCCAGCATTTT

clone_size: few
v_call: TRBV19
j_call: TRBJ2-7
d_call: .
cdr3_aa: CASRARGSSYEQYF
cdr3_nt: TGTGCCAGTAGGGCCCGGGGGAGCTCCTACGAGCAGTACTTC

clone_size: .
v_call: TRBV11-3
j_call: TRBJ2-1
d_call: TRBD1
cdr3_aa: CASSPTGGAYNEQFF
cdr3_nt: TGTGCCAGCAGCCCTACAGGGGGCGCCTACAATGAGCAGTTCTTC

clone_size: few
v_call: TRBV4-1
j_call: TRBJ2-7
d_call: .
cdr3_aa: CASSQGTTSYEQYF
cdr3_nt: TGCGCCAGCAGCCAAGGGACTACCTCCTACGAGCAGTACTTC

clone_size: once
v_call: TRBV11-2
j_call: TRBJ1-6
d_call: .
cdr3_aa: CASSLDRLQGTSSYNSPLHF
cdr3_nt: TGTGCCAGCAGCTTAGATAGGCTACAGGGCACGAGCTCCTATAATTCACCCCTCCACTTT

clone_size: .
v_call: TRBV7-2
j_call: TRBJ1-1
d_call: TRBD1
cdr3_aa: CASSPGQGVSLEAFF
cdr3_nt: TGTGCCAGCAGCCCGGGACAGGGGGTATCCCTTGAAGCTTTCTTT

clone_size: .
v_call: TRBV28
j_call: TRBJ2-5
d_call: TRBD2
cdr3_aa: CASRRTSRLETQYF
cdr3_nt: TGTGCCAGCAGACGGACTAGCCGACTTGAGACCCAGTACTTC

clone_size: once
v_call: TRBV4-2
j_call: TRBJ2-7
d_call: TRBD2
cdr3_aa: CASSQDLAGGNYEQYF
cdr3_nt: TGTGCCAGCAGCCAAGATCTAGCGGGAGGCAACTACGAGCAGTACTTC

clone_size: once
v_call: TRBV21-1
j_call: TRBJ2-4
d_call: .
cdr3_aa: CARGDRAGIQYF
cdr3_nt: TGTGCCAGGGGGGACAGGGCTGGCATTCAGTACTTC

clone_size: once
v_call: TRBV28
j_call: TRBJ1-4
d_call: TRBD1
cdr3_aa: CASSTDRAHLTTNEKLFF
cdr3_nt: TGTGCCAGCAGTACGGACAGGGCTCATTTAACAACTAATGAAAAACTGTTTTTT

clone_size: .
v_call: TRBV6-1
j_call: TRBJ2-2
d_call: .
cdr3_aa: CASSVHLANTGELFF
cdr3_nt: TGTGCCAGCAGTGTTCATCTAGCGAACACCGGGGAGCTGTTTTTT

clone_size: .
v_call: TRBV9
j_call: TRBJ1-2
d_call: TRBD1
cdr3_aa: CASSVEQGQGALGYTF
cdr3_nt: TGTGCCAGCAGCGTAGAGCAGGGACAGGGGGCCTTGGGCTACACCTTC

clone_size: .
v_call: TRBV5-1
j_call: TRBJ2-1
d_call: TRBD1
cdr3_aa: CASSLGQGSYNEQFF
cdr3_nt: TGCGCCAGCAGCTTGGGACAGGGCTCCTACAATGAGCAGTTCTTC

clone_size: .
v_call: TRBV25-1
j_call: TRBJ2-7
d_call: .
cdr3_aa: CASSESWEQYF
cdr3_nt: TGTGCCAGCAGTGAGAGCTGGGAGCAGTACTTC

clone_size: .
v_call: TRBV10-1
j_call: TRBJ2-1
d_call: TRBD2
cdr3_aa: CASSDHPYKRETYNEQFF
cdr3_nt: TGCGCCAGCAGTGATCACCCTTACAAGCGGGAAACTTACAATGAGCAGTTCTTC